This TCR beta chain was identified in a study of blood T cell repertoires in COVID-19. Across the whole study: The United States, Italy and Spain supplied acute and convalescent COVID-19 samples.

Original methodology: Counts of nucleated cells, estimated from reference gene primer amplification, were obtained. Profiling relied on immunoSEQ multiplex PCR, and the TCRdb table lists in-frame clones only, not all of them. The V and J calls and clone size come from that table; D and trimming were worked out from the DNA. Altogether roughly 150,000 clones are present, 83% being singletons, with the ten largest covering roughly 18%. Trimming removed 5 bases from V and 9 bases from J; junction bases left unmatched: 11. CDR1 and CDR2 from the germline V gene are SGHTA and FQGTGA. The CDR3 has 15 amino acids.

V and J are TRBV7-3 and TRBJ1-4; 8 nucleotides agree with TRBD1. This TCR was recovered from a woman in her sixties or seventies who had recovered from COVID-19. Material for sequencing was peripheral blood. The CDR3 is CASSPGGQAHQKLFF. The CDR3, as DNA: TGTGCCAGCAGCCCGGGGGGACAGGCACACCAAAAACTGTTTTTT.